Shown below are 30 T cell receptor beta chains from a single sample sequenced in a study of cytomegalovirus exposure and HLA in healthy donors. 13 Jbeta primers and 60 Vbeta primers were used for the PCR. This table comes from immunoSEQ multiplex PCR, and its TCRdb copy is limited to in-frame clones, with some not included. The repertoire holds more than 95,000 clones, with under 85% as singletons. The sample comprised PBMCs. These receptor sequences come from a woman aged 40 to 50 in good health and CMV-seropositive.

The chain has TRBV2 and TRBJ1-6; D is undetermined. V lost 6 bases and J lost 7, with 7 bases in between. Germline CDR1 is SNHLY and CDR2 is FYNNEI. This CDR3 comprises 12 residues. The CDR3 sequence: CASRKSNSPLHF. DNA of the CDR3: TGTGCCAGCAGGAAGAGCAATTCACCCCTCCACTTT.

The genes are TRBV5-1 and TRBJ1-2; TRBD1 agrees at 10 bases. This CDR3 comprises 13 residues. CDR1 and CDR2 from the germline V gene are SGHRS and YFSETQ. Trimming took 3 bases from V and 4 from J; bases not matched to a gene: 0. CDR3 amino acids: CASSWDRGYGYTF. The CDR3 nucleotides read TGCGCCAGCAGCTGGGACAGGGGCTATGGCTACACCTTC.

The V gene is TRBV4-3, the J gene TRBJ2-3; 8 nucleotides line up with TRBD1. V dropped 0 bases and J dropped 0; count of bases not matched to a gene: 8. This CDR3 contains 18 residues. Germline loops: CDR1 LGHNA, CDR2 YSLEER. The CDR3 loop reads CASSQERWYRGSTDTQYF. The CDR3, as DNA: TGCGCCAGCAGCCAAGAACGCTGGTACAGGGGGAGCACAGATACGCAGTATTTT.

In regard to this clone: One end of the junction is discordant with germline, which a read error may explain. The chain joins TRBV7-9 to TRBJ2-7; possible D gene TRBD2, 5 bases. Germline V lookup: CDR1 SEHNR, CDR2 FQNEAQ (reference sequence). The CDR3 is 15 amino acids. This CDR3 is CSSKRTGLEDHEQYF. In DNA, the CDR3 is TGTTCCAGCAAACGTACGGGATTAGAGGACCACGAGCAGTACTTC.

This clone was seen a single time. The rearrangement uses TRBV2 and TRBJ2-7, with TRBD1 as a possible D gene (6 bases). The V gene's germline CDR1 is SNHLY and CDR2 FYNNEI. V was pared by 4 bases and J by 5 bases, with 12 bases between. The CDR3 length is 13 residues. The CDR3 DNA follows: TGTGCCAGCAGTGTCAACAGGGTCCACGAGCAGTACTTC. It is translated as CASSVNRVHEQYF.

This chain connects TRBV7-2 to TRBJ1-4, with unresolved D. In germline, CDR1 is SGHTA, CDR2 FQGNSA. The CDR3 consists of 12 residues. Trimming removed 4 bases from V and 10 bases from J, with 10 bases in between. This CDR3 is CASSYQVGKLFF. CDR3 bases: TGTGCCAGCAGCTACCAGGTCGGAAAACTGTTTTTT.

The rearrangement uses TRBV11-3 and TRBJ2-1; 8 bases are shared with TRBD2. This CDR3 is built from 15 residues. Germline assignment: CDR1 SGHNT and CDR2 YENEEA. The trim removed 5 bases at V and 6 bases at J, leaving 9 bases unmatched. The CDR3, as DNA: TGTGCCAGCAGCCGAACTAGCGGAGCCCTCAATGAGCAGTTCTTC. It is translated as CASSRTSGALNEQFF.

CDR3 sequence (DNA): TGCGCCAGCAGCCTTTGGGACAGACTTACAGACTACGAGCAGTACTTC. Residues: CASSLWDRLTDYEQYF. The genes are TRBV5-1 and TRBJ2-7, with 7 bases matching TRBD1. The CDR3 has 16 amino acids. Germline V gene data show CDR1 as SGHRS and CDR2 as YFSETQ. Trimming took 4 bases from V and 3 from J; bases not matched to a gene: 13.

The V and J genes are TRBV19 and TRBJ1-5; the D is unclear. CDR3 length: 12 residues. Germline loops: CDR1 LNHDA, CDR2 SQIVND (reference sequence). The ends were cut back, 10 bases at V and 6 bases at J, with 13 bases in the middle. The CDR3 DNA follows: TGTGCCATCGGAGGAGGAGGTCAGCCCCAGCATTTT. Encoded protein: CAIGGGGQPQHF.

The chain carries TRBV29-1 and TRBJ1-2, with D possibly being TRBD1 (6 bases). V was shortened by 0 bases and J by 5 bases, with 10 bases between the two germline ends. Germline CDR1 and CDR2: SQVTM and ANQGSEA. CDR3 size: 13 residues. The CDR3 sequence: CSVEDGGLYGYTF. DNA of the CDR3: TGCAGCGTTGAAGATGGGGGCCTGTATGGCTACACCTTC.

In its sample, this clone was seen a few times. The rearrangement joins TRBV5-1 to TRBJ2-2; D uncertain. The CDR3 is 14 amino acids. Germline lookup yields CDR1 SGHRS and CDR2 YFSETQ. The ends were cut back, 4 bases at V and 2 bases at J, with 9 bases in the middle. The CDR3 sequence is CASSLTRNTGELFF. The CDR3 DNA reads as TGCGCCAGCAGCCTTACAAGAAACACCGGGGAGCTGTTTTTT.

The rearrangement uses TRBV9 and TRBJ1-5, with D possibly being TRBD1 (6 bases). Deletions cut 2 bases from V and 1 base from J, with 10 bases between. This CDR3 has 15 amino acids. In germline, CDR1 is SGDLS, CDR2 YYNGEE. CDR3 sequence (DNA): TGTGCCAGCAGCGTTGGCCAGGGGAGCAATCAGCCCCAGCATTTT. Translated: CASSVGQGSNQPQHF.

The chain uses TRBV9 and TRBJ1-1; D is undetermined. Trimming cost V 3 bases and J 0 bases, with 6 bases left between them. CDR1 and CDR2 from the germline V gene are SGDLS and YYNGEE. The CDR3 contains 13 residues. The CDR3 sequence is CASSGAMNTEAFF. Written as DNA, the CDR3 is TGTGCCAGCAGCGGGGCGATGAACACTGAAGCTTTCTTT.

This rearrangement joins TRBV11-1 to TRBJ1-5, with D tentatively TRBD1 (5 bases). CDR1 and CDR2 (germline): SGHAT, FQDESV (reference sequence). The V end was cut by 8 bases, the J end by 6 bases, with 20 bases between. The CDR3 loop spans 15 amino acids. The CDR3 spells CASWGGGGSGQPQHF. CDR3 nucleotide sequence: TGTGCCAGCTGGGGGGGTGGGGGTTCCGGTCAGCCCCAGCATTTT.

J is TRBJ1-5 and V is TRBV28, with D perhaps TRBD1 (5 bases). The germline V gene has CDR1 MDHEN and CDR2 SYDVKM. This CDR3 has 14 residues. V lost 6 bases, J lost 0 bases, and 9 bases lay in between. The CDR3 is CASRTQGSNQPQHF. The DNA of the CDR3 is TGTGCCAGCAGAACCCAGGGTAGCAATCAGCCCCAGCATTTT.

This clone was detected once. The CDR3, as DNA: TGTGCCAGCAGCACCTCCGGGGCGGGAGCAACAGATACGCAGTATTTT. This codes for CASSTSGAGATDTQYF. The chain uses TRBV28 and TRBJ2-3; 7 bases are shared with TRBD2. Trimming at V came to 6 bases and at J to 3 bases, leaving 12 bases not matched to a gene. The V gene's germline CDR1 is MDHEN and CDR2 SYDVKM. The CDR3 has 16 residues.

This clone occurred a few times. This chain connects TRBV6-5 to TRBJ2-1, with TRBD2 matching 10 bases. CDR3 length: 15 amino acids. Germline CDR1 reads MNHEY; CDR2 reads SVGAGI. V lost 3 bases to trimming and J lost 7 bases; unmatched junction nucleotides: 6. This CDR3 is CASSYGSSGSNEQFF. CDR3 in DNA: TGTGCCAGCAGTTATGGGTCTAGCGGGAGTAATGAGCAGTTCTTC.

V and J are TRBV10-3 and TRBJ2-5; 8 bases line up with TRBD1. The germline V gene has CDR1 ENHRY and CDR2 SYGVKD. This CDR3 is 15 amino acids long. Trimming removed 4 bases from V and 4 bases from J; junction bases left unmatched: 8. The CDR3 loop reads CAISGRTGPRETQYF. CDR3 DNA: TGTGCCATCAGTGGTCGGACAGGGCCCCGAGAGACCCAGTACTTC.

V gene TRBV4-2 combines with J gene TRBJ2-1, with D maybe TRBD2 (5 bases). CDR1 LGHNA and CDR2 YNFKEQ come from the germline V gene. The CDR3 has 17 residues. The V end was cut by 2 bases, the J end by 5 bases, with 19 bases between. The CDR3 sequence is CASSQLVAGEANNEQFF. The CDR3 coding sequence is TGTGCCAGCAGCCAACTCGTGGCGGGTGAAGCCAACAATGAGCAGTTCTTC.

The V gene is TRBV14, the J gene TRBJ2-3; 7 positions agree with TRBD2. V gave up 6 bases and J gave up 3 bases; unmatched junction bases: 9. The CDR3 is 15 residues long. From germline, CDR1 is SGHDN and CDR2 FVKESK. The CDR3 DNA follows: TGTGCCAGCAGTCGCGTGGGACTACTGACAGATACGCAGTATTTT. This sequence encodes CASSRVGLLTDTQYF.

This clone was recorded only once. V gene TRBV6-1 combines with J gene TRBJ2-1, with TRBD2 identical over 8 bases. Per germline, CDR1 MNHNS and CDR2 SASEGT. V lost 2 bases to trimming and J lost 3 bases; unmatched junction nucleotides: 3. The CDR3 runs 15 residues. The CDR3 loop reads CASSETSGYYNEQFF. For the CDR3, the DNA is TGTGCCAGCAGTGAAACTAGCGGCTACTACAATGAGCAGTTCTTC.

The gene calls are TRBV25-1 and TRBJ1-2, with TRBD1 matching 8 bases. The V segment lost 6 bases and the J segment 4 bases; nucleotides outside the gene matches: 13. This CDR3 has 16 amino acids. CDR1 and CDR2 (germline): MGHDK, SYGVNS. The CDR3 region is CASRHQGARGGYGYTF. CDR3 nucleotide sequence: TGTGCCAGCAGACATCAGGGGGCGCGAGGTGGCTATGGCTACACCTTC.

This sequence joins TRBV5-1 and TRBJ1-3, with D possibly TRBD1 on 5 matching bases. Trimming cost V 0 bases and J 2 bases, with 15 bases left between them. The CDR3 has 17 residues. The germline V gene encodes CDR1 SGHRS and CDR2 YFSETQ. The CDR3 is CASSLEAGLVAGNTIYF. The CDR3 DNA reads as TGCGCCAGCAGCTTGGAGGCAGGGTTGGTGGCTGGAAACACCATATATTTT. Full variable domain (missing parts from reference TRBV5-1 and TRBJ1-3): KAGVTQTPRYLIKTRGQQVTLSCSPISGHRSVSWYQQTPGQGLQFLFEYFSETQRNKGNFPGRFSGRQFSNSRSEMNVSTLELGDSALYLCASSLEAGLVAGNTIYFGEGSWLTVV.

This chain connects TRBV15 to TRBJ2-1; D possibly corresponds to TRBD2 (6 bases). Trimming removed 0 bases at V and 4 bases at J, with 16 bases between. This CDR3 is 17 amino acids long. The germline V gene encodes CDR1 LNHNV and CDR2 YYDKDF (reference sequence). The CDR3 nucleotides read TGTGCCACCAGCAGAGATGAGGTCACTAGCAGATACAATGAGCAGTTCTTC. This encodes CATSRDEVTSRYNEQFF. Based on the CDR3 plus reference TRBV15 and TRBJ2-1, the full variable domain is DAMVIQNPRYQVTQFGKPVTLSCSQTLNHNVMYWYQQKSSQAPKLLFHYYDKDFNNEADTPDNFQSRRPNTSFCFLDIRSPGLGDTAMYLCATSRDEVTSRYNEQFFGPGTRLTVL.

The chain combines TRBV15 with TRBJ1-3; D gene ambiguous. V lost 1 base to trimming and J lost 4 bases, with 5 bases between them. Per germline, CDR1 LNHNV and CDR2 YYDKDF (reference sequence). CDR3 length: 13 amino acids. The DNA for the CDR3 is TGTGCCACCAGCAGAGGGGAGGGAAACACCATATATTTT. Protein: CATSRGEGNTIYF.

The chain recombines TRBV7-8 with TRBJ2-1; 14 bases map to TRBD2. J was trimmed by 2 bases and V by 3 bases; bases with no gene match: 9. The CDR3 is 19 amino acids. The germline V gene has CDR1 SGHVS and CDR2 FQNEAQ. CDR3 sequence: CASSLSGLAGEGTYNEQFF. For the CDR3, the DNA is TGTGCCAGCAGCTTGTCGGGACTAGCGGGAGAGGGGACCTACAATGAGCAGTTCTTC.

This clone was seen only once. The chain has TRBV27 and TRBJ2-3, with 13 positions matching TRBD2. V lost 4 bases to trimming and J lost 12 bases; unmatched junction nucleotides: 7. The CDR3 contains 14 residues. CDR1 is MNHEY, CDR2 SMNVEV, per germline (reference sequence). The CDR3 coding sequence is TGTGCCAGCAGTTACCCCGGGACTAGCGGGACCCAGTATTTT. It yields the protein CASSYPGTSGTQYF.

The chain is built from TRBV10-2 and TRBJ2-7, with 8 bases fitting TRBD1. The V gene end was trimmed by 6 bases and the J gene end by 3 bases; junction bases not matched to a gene: 7. The CDR3 runs 14 residues. CDR1 is WSHSY, CDR2 SAAADI, per germline. The CDR3 sequence: CASRATGVVYEQYF. The CDR3 coding sequence is TGCGCCAGCAGGGCGACAGGGGTGGTCTACGAGCAGTACTTC.

This clone has more than one count but fewer than ten. This chain connects TRBV4-1 to TRBJ1-2, with D possibly matching TRBD1 (5 bases). Per the germline V gene, CDR1 is MGHRA and CDR2 is YSYEKL. There are 15 residues in the CDR3. V lost 3 bases to trimming and J lost 8 bases, with 19 bases between them. CDR3 in amino acids: CASSQPQGAVRGYTF. CDR3 sequence (DNA): TGCGCCAGCAGCCAGCCTCAGGGTGCTGTACGCGGCTACACCTTC.

The chain combines TRBV9 with TRBJ2-7; D unclear. Germline V gene data show CDR1 as SGDLS and CDR2 as YYNGEE. Trimming took off 0 bases at V and 0 bases at J, with 7 bases between the two ends. The length of the CDR3 is 14 residues. CDR3 sequence (DNA): TGTGCCAGCAGCGTAGCGTACGGCTCCTACGAGCAGTACTTC. It yields the protein CASSVAYGSYEQYF.